The clone carrying this T cell receptor beta chain was detected once. V shed 0 bases and J shed 10 bases, with 9 bases lying between them. This CDR3 region has 12 residues. Germline V gene sequence: CDR1 MNHEY, CDR2 SVGEGT. This entry comes from a study of blood T cell repertoires in COVID-19. Looking at the study overall: Spain, Italy and the United States supplied samples that represented acute and convalescent COVID-19. In each case, the material was cDNA or gDNA derived from T cells, B-cell-depleted T cells, or PBMCs.

TCRdb's table, derived via immunoSEQ multiplex PCR, lists solely in-frame clones and lacks some. The data show about 120,000 clones, roughly 87% seen once. The sample was peripheral blood. This chain uses TRBV6-2 or TRBV6-3 with TRBJ1-2; D is unresolved. This receptor was taken from a man at least 80 years old with acute or convalescent COVID-19. The CDR3, as DNA: TGTGCCAGCAGTTACTCAGTGGGAGTCTACACCTTC. Amino acid sequence: CASSYSVGVYTF.